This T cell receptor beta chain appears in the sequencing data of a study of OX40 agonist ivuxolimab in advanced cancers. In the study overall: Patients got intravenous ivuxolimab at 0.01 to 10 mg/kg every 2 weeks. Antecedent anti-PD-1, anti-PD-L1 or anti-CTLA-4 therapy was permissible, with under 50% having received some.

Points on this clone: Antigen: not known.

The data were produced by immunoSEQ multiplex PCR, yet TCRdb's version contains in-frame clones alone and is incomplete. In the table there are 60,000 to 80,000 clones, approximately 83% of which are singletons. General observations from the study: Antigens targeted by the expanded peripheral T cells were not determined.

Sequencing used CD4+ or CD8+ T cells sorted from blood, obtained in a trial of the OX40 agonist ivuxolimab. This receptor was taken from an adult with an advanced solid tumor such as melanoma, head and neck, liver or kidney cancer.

Here the CDR3 DNA reads TGTGCCAGCAACTCGGGCGGGCTCGCCACCGGGGAGCTGTTTTTT. Protein sequence: CASNSGGLATGELFF. J is TRBJ2-2 and V is TRBV25-1; weak D call: TRBD2 (5 bases). The germline CDR1 and CDR2 sequences are MGHDK and SYGVNS. The CDR3 runs to 15 residues. The ends were cut back, 7 bases at V and 4 bases at J, with 16 bases in the middle.